The 10 T cell receptor beta chains listed next were all sequenced from one sample in a study of blood T cell repertoires in COVID-19. Profiled with immunoSEQ multiplex PCR; TCRdb holds only in-frame clones, not every one. This table holds under 40,000 clones, 88% found once. The sequenced material came from peripheral blood. These receptor sequences come from a man aged 70-80 years with active COVID-19.

The chain joins TRBV11-2 to TRBJ1-4; perhaps TRBD1 as D (6 bases). Per the germline V gene, CDR1 is SGHAT and CDR2 is FQNNGV. The CDR3 has 16 amino acids. V was shortened by 3 bases and J by 5 bases, with 16 bases between the two germline ends. In DNA, the CDR3 is TGTGCCAGCAGCTTTACGGGGGGGGGCCCCAATGAAAAACTGTTTTTT. Its translation is CASSFTGGGPNEKLFF.

A remark on this clone: This CDR3 is missing its conserved last phenylalanine or tryptophan, likely due to a read error. This rearrangement joins TRBV6-5 to TRBJ2-3; TRBD2 is a possible D gene (5 bases). V gave up 7 bases and J gave up 0 bases, with 14 bases separating them. The germline CDR1 and CDR2 sequences are MNHEY and SVGAGI. The CDR3 loop spans 15 amino acids. CDR3 sequence (DNA): TGTGCCAGCAAAACGGGGTGGACCAGCACAGATACGCAGTATTCT. As protein: CASKTGWTSTDTQYS.

This sequence joins TRBV14 and TRBJ1-2; 7 positions match TRBD1. Germline assignment: CDR1 SGHDN and CDR2 FVKESK. Trimming took 4 bases from V and 8 from J; bases not matched to a gene: 4. This CDR3 spans 12 amino acids. CDR3 DNA sequence: TGTGCCAGCAGCCGTGACAGGGCCGGCTACACCTTC. Translated, it gives CASSRDRAGYTF.

The rearrangement links TRBV24-1 to TRBJ2-5, with 7 bases lining up with TRBD1. This CDR3 has 15 amino acids. Germline V gene lookup returns CDR1 KGHDR and CDR2 SFDVKD. With 1 base clipped from V and 2 bases from J, the junction kept 3 bases outside the gene matches. The CDR3 DNA reads as TGTGCCACCAGTGATTTTAGGGACAGTCAAGAGACCCAGTACTTC. This encodes CATSDFRDSQETQYF.

The J gene is TRBJ1-2, the V gene TRBV7-2; 8 nucleotides agree with TRBD1. Per the germline V gene, CDR1 is SGHTA and CDR2 is FQGNSA. The V and J ends lost 0 bases and 7 bases, in that order; junction bases with no gene match: 7. This CDR3 is built from 15 residues. CDR3 nucleotide sequence: TGTGCCAGCAGCTTAGCGAGGACAGGGAGGAGTGGCTACACCTTC. Its protein is CASSLARTGRSGYTF.

This clone is a singleton in its sample. CDR3 in amino acids: CASSISLGTYEQYF. Here the CDR3 DNA reads TGTGCCAGTAGTATCTCTCTCGGTACCTACGAGCAGTACTTC. The chain employs TRBV19 and TRBJ2-7; D is uncertain. Trimming pared 3 bases from V and 2 bases from J, leaving 11 bases between. The germline gives CDR1 LNHDA, CDR2 SQIVND (reference sequence). The CDR3 totals 14 residues.

The rearrangement uses TRBV3-1 (or the pseudogene TRBV3-2) and TRBJ2-7; D is undetermined. Deletions cut 0 bases from V and 0 bases from J, with 12 bases between. Germline lookup yields CDR1 LGHDT and CDR2 YNNKEL (reference sequence). CDR3 length: 16 amino acids. The CDR3 reads CASSQDTAPSSYEQYF. CDR3 bases: TGTGCCAGCAGCCAAGATACAGCCCCGAGCTCCTACGAGCAGTACTTC.

The gene calls are TRBV19 and TRBJ1-4; D is unresolved. The CDR3 has 15 amino acids. V was pared by 7 bases and J by 4 bases, with 16 bases between. Germline V lookup: CDR1 LNHDA, CDR2 SQIVND (reference sequence). CDR3 bases: TGTGCCAGTACCCCGGGAGGCAGGAGTAATGAAAAACTGTTTTTT. Protein: CASTPGGRSNEKLFF.

In its sample, this clone was seen a few times. The genes are TRBV4-1 and TRBJ2-7; D not certain. This CDR3 contains 15 residues. Germline V gene data show CDR1 as MGHRA and CDR2 as YSYEKL. Deletions cut 0 bases from V and 2 bases from J, with 11 bases between. DNA of the CDR3: TGCGCCAGCAGCCAAGAGCCAATCAGGCCCTACGAGCAGTACTTC. Translated, it gives CASSQEPIRPYEQYF.

V is TRBV24-1 and J is TRBJ2-5; the match to TRBD1 covers 9 bases. This CDR3 is built from 15 residues. V lost 3 bases, J lost 0 bases, and 1 base stayed unmatched. CDR1 is KGHDR, CDR2 SFDVKD, per germline. CDR3 DNA sequence: TGTGCCACCAGTGATAGGGACAGGGACCAAGAGACCCAGTACTTC. This translates into CATSDRDRDQETQYF.